This T cell receptor beta chain was captured by sequencing in a study of T cells in Graves' hyperthyroidism and ophthalmopathy. Germline V lookup: CDR1 DFQATT, CDR2 SNEGSKA (reference sequence). The CDR3 sequence is 13 residues long. Trimming cost V 2 bases and J 7 bases, with 15 bases left between them. The investigators amplified TCR beta CDR3 regions from RNA transcripts. The HTBI primer set drove a first-round RT-PCR of the TCR CDR3. In TCRdb, the multiplex PCR reads were re-called with MiXCR into one record per CDR3 protein. The sample includes hundreds of thousands of distinct CDR3 sequences, about a fifth of them seen just once.

The sequence derives from a young man with Graves' ophthalmopathy. The V call is TRBV20-1, the J call TRBJ2-7, with a possible D match to TRBD1 (6 bases). Sequences were obtained from blood. The CDR3 sequence: CSARLPGVWEQYF. The CDR3 DNA follows: TGCAGTGCTAGATTACCAGGGGTCTGGGAGCAGTACTTC.